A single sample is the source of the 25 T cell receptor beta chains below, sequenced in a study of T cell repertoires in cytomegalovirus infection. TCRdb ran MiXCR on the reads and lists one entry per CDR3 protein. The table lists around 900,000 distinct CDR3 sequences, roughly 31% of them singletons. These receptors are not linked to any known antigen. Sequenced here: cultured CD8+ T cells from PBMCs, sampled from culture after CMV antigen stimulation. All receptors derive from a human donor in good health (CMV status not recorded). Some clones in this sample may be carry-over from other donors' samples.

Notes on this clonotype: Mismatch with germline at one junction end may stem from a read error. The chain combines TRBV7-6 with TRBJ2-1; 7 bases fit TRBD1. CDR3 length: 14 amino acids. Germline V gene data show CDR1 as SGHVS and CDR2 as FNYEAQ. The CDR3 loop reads CANSLLAGGNEQFF. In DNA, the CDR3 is TGTGCCAACAGCCTGCTGGCAGGGGGCAATGAGCAGTTCTTC.

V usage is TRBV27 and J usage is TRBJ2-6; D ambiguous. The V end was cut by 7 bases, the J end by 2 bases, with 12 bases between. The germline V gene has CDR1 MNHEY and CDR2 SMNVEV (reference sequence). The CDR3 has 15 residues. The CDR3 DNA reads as TGTGCCAGCACCCCCGGGTCCCCTGGGGCCAACGTCCTGACTTTC. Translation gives CASTPGSPGANVLTF.

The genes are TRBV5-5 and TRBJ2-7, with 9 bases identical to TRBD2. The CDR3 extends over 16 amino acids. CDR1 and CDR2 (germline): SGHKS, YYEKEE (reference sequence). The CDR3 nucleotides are TGTGCCAACAGCTTGAAGGCTAGCGGGGCCATCGTGGAGCAGTACGTC. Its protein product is CANSLKASGAIVEQYV.

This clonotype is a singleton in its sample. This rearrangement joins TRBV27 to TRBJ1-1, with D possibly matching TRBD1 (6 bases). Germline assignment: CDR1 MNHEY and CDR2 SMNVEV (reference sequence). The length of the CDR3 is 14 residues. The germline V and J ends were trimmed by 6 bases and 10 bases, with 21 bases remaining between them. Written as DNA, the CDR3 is TGTGCCAGCAGCACGCTAACAGGGTCGTCTGTAGCTTTCTTT. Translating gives CASSTLTGSSVAFF.

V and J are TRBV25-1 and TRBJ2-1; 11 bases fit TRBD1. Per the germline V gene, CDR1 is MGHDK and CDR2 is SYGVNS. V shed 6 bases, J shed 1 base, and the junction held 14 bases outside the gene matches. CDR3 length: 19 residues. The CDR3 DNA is TGTGCCAGCAGCCAATCATTCCGGGACAGGGGGAATTCCTACAATGAGCAGTTCTTC. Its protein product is CASSQSFRDRGNSYNEQFF.

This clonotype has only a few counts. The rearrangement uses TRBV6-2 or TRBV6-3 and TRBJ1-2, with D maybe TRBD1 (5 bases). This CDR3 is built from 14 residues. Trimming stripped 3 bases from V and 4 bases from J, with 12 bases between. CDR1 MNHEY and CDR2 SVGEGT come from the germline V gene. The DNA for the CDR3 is TGTGCCAGCAGTTATAAAGGGACTATCTATGGCTACACCTTC. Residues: CASSYKGTIYGYTF.

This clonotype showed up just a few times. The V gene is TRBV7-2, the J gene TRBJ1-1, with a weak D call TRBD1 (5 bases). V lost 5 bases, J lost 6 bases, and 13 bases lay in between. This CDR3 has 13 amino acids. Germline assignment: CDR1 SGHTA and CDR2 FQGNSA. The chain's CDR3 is CASSQWGGAEAFF. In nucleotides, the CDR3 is TGTGCCAGCAGCCAGTGGGGAGGGGCTGAAGCTTTCTTT.

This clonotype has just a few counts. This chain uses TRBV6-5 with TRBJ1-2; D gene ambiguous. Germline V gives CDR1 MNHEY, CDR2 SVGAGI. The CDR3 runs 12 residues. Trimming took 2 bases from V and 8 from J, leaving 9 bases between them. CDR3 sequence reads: CASSYSLTGYTF. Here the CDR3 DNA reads TGTGCCAGCAGTTACAGTCTCACCGGCTACACCTTC.

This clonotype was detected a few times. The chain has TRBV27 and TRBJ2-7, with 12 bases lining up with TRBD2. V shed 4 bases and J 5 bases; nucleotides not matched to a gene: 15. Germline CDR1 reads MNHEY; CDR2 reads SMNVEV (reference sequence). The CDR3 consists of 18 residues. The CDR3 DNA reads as TGTGCCAGCAGTTCCCTATCTTGGACTAGCGGGGATATCCACGAGCAGTACGTC. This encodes CASSSLSWTSGDIHEQYV.

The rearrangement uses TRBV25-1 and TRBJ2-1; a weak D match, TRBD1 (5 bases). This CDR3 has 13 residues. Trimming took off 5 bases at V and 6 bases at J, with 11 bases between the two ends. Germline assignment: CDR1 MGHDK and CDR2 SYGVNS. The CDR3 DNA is TGTGCCAGCAGTAGGGCAGGGTCCAATGAGCAGTTCTTC. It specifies CASSRAGSNEQFF.

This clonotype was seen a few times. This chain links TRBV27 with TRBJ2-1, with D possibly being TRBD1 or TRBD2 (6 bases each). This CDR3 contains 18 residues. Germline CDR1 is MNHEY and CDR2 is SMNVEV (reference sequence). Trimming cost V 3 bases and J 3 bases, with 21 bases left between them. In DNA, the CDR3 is TGTGCCAGCAGTTTCCGGGGGCTATTATCTAGTGTCTACAATGAGCAGTTCTTC. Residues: CASSFRGLLSSVYNEQFF.

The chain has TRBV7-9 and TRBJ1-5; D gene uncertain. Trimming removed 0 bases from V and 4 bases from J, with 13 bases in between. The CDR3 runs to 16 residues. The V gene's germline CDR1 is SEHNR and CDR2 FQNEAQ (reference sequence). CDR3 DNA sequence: TGTGCCAGCAGCTTAGCGATAGGGCACCGTAATCAGCCCCAGCATTTT. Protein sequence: CASSLAIGHRNQPQHF.

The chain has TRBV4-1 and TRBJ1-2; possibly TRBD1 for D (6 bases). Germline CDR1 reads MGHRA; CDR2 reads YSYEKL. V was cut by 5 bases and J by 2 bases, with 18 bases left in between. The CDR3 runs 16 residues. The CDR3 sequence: CASSIYWTVHNYGYTF. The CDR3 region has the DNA TGCGCCAGCAGCATCTATTGGACAGTACACAACTATGGCTACACCTTC.

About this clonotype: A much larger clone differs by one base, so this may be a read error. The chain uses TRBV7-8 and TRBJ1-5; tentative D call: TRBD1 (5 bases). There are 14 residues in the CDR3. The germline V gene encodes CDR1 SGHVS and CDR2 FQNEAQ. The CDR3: CSSSPGDSNQPQHF. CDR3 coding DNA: TGTTCCAGCAGCCCCGGGGACAGCAATCAGCCCCAGCATTTT.

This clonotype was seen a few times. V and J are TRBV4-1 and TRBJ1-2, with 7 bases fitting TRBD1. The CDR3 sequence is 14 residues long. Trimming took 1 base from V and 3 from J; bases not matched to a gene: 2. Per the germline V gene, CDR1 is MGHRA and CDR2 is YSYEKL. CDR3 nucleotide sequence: TGCGCCAGCAGCCAAGGGGACAGCGACTATGGCTACACCTTC. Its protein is CASSQGDSDYGYTF.

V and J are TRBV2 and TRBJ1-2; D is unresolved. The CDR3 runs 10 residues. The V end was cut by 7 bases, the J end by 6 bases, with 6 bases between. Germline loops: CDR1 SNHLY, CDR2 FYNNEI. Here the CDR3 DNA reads TGTGCCAGCACTCGTCATGGCTACACCTTC. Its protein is CASTRHGYTF.

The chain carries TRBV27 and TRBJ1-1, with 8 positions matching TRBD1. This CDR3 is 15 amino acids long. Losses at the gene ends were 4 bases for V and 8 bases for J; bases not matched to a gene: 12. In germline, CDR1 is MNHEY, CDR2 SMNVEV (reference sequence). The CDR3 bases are TGTGCCAGCAGTTCACCTGGGGACAGGTTCTTAGAAGCTTTCTTT. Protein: CASSSPGDRFLEAFF.

The CDR3 region has the DNA TGTGCCAGTAGACCCCAGGACAAGGGGGGAGAGGCGAATGAAAAACTGTTTTTT. Protein product: CASRPQDKGGEANEKLFF. V is TRBV19 and J is TRBJ1-4; D is possibly TRBD1 (6 bases). The ends were cut back, 6 bases at V and 5 bases at J, with 25 bases in the middle. Looked up from germline, CDR1 is LNHDA and CDR2 is SQIVND (reference sequence). The CDR3 contains 18 residues. Full variable domain (rest looked up from reference TRBV19 and TRBJ1-4): DGGITQSPKYLFRKEGQNVTLSCEQNLNHDAMYWYRQDPGQGLRLIYYSQIVNDFQKGDIAEGYSVSREKKESFPLTVTSAQKNPTAFYLCASRPQDKGGEANEKLFFGSGTQLSVL.

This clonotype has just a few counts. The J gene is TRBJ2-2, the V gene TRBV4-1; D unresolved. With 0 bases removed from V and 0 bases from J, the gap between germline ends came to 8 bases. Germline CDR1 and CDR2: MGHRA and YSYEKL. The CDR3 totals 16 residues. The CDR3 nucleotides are TGCGCCAGCAGCCAAGAAGGCGTACCGAACACCGGGGAGCTGTTTTTT. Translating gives CASSQEGVPNTGELFF.

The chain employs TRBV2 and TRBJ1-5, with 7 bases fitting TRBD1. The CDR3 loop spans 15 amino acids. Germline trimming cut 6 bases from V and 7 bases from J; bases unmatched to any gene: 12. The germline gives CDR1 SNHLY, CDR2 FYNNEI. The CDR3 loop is CASSQGGTRAQPQHF. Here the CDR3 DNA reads TGTGCCAGCAGCCAGGGGGGCACCAGGGCCCAGCCCCAGCATTTT.

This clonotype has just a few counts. In nucleotides, the CDR3 is TGCGCCAGCAGCCAAGATCCTAGCGGGGGGGGCTCTGGGGCCAACGTCCTGACTTTC. Protein sequence: CASSQDPSGGGSGANVLTF. The rearrangement uses TRBV4-3 and TRBJ2-6; 12 bases map to TRBD2. This CDR3 comprises 19 residues. Trimming cost V 0 bases and J 0 bases; bases outside gene matches: 3. CDR1 and CDR2 (germline): LGHNA, YSLEER.

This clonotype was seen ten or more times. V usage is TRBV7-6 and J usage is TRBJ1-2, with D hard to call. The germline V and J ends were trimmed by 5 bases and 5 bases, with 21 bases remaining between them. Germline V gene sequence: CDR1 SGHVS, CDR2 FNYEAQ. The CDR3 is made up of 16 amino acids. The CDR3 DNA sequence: TGTGCCAGCAGCGCCCGACTGACCCAAGCCCATTATGGCTACACCTTC. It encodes CASSARLTQAHYGYTF. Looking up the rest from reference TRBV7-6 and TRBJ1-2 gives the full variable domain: GAGVSQSPRYKVTKRGQDVALRCDPISGHVSLYWYRQALGQGPEFLTYFNYEAQQDKSGLPNDRFSAERPEGSISTLTIQRTEQRDSAMYRCASSARLTQAHYGYTFGSGTRLTVV.

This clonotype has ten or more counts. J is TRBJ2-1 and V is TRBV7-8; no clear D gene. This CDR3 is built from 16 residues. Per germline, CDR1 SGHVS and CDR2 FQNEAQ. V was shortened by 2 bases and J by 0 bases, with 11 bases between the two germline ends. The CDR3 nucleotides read TGTGCCAGCAGCTTACAGATCGAAAGCTCCTACAATGAGCAGTTCTTC. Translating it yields CASSLQIESSYNEQFF.

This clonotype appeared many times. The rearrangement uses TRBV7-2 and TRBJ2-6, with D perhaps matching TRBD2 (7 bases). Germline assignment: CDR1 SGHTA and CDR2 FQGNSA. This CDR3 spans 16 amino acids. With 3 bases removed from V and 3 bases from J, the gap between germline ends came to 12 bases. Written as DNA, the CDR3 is TGTGCCAGCAGCTTGGGGGGGGCAGGTGGGGCCAACGTCCTGACTTTC. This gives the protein CASSLGGAGGANVLTF.

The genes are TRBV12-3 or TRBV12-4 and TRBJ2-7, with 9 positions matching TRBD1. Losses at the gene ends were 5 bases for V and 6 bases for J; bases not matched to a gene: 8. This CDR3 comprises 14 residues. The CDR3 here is CASSEQGAGSEQYF. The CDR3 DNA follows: TGTGCCAGCAGTGAACAGGGGGCAGGCAGCGAGCAGTACTTC.